These 8 T cell receptor beta chains were all obtained from the same sample, sequenced in a study of early T cells in non-severe SARS-CoV-2 infection. TCRdb ran MiXCR on the 5' RACE reads and lists one entry per CDR3 protein. The sample includes roughly 64,000 distinct CDR3 sequences, about 10% seen only once; the top ten take around 15%. This specimen was whole blood, taken at baseline. The receptors originated from an adult who was a healthcare worker with PCR-confirmed SARS-CoV-2 infection or an uninfected control (not recorded which).

This clonotype was seen ten or more times. The chain carries TRBV9 and TRBJ2-2; D is tentatively TRBD1 or TRBD2 (5 bases each). This CDR3 comprises 16 residues. Trimming took 4 bases from V and 6 from J, leaving 19 bases between them. The germline gives CDR1 SGDLS, CDR2 YYNGEE. CDR3 nucleotide sequence: TGTGCCAGCAGCCCAAGTCCAGGGCTAGCAGCCGGGGAGCTGTTTTTT. It is translated as CASSPSPGLAAGELFF.

The chain has TRBV27 and TRBJ2-1; the match to TRBD2 covers 7 bases. The germline V gene encodes CDR1 MNHEY and CDR2 SMNVEV (reference sequence). The junction had 4 bases not matched to a gene; V was cut back by 6 bases and J by 5 bases. CDR3 size: 13 residues. CDR3 amino acids: CASSLADNNEQFF. The CDR3 DNA sequence: TGTGCCAGCAGCCTAGCGGATAACAATGAGCAGTTCTTC.

In regard to this clonotype: A read error may account for a junction end that differs from germline. The rearrangement joins TRBV6-6 to TRBJ2-5; 12 bases are shared with TRBD2. The germline V gene encodes CDR1 MNHNY and CDR2 SVGAGI (reference sequence). The CDR3 runs 15 residues. The DNA of the CDR3 is TGTGCCAGCGTCCCCCGTCCGGGACTAGCGGGCCCCCGGGACTTC. Translating gives CASVPRPGLAGPRDF.

The CDR3 DNA follows: TGCACCGTATACAGGGATGAAGCTTTCTTT. Amino acid sequence: CTVYRDEAFF. V is TRBV29-1 and J is TRBJ1-1; TRBD1 is a possible D gene (6 bases). Germline CDR1 SQVTM, CDR2 ANQGSEA. The CDR3 length is 10 residues.

This clonotype was seen only a few times. This chain uses TRBV27 with TRBJ2-7, with TRBD2 matching over 7 bases. This CDR3 contains 15 residues. The ends lost 0 bases at V and 2 bases at J; junction bases unmatched: 4. Germline V gene lookup returns CDR1 MNHEY and CDR2 SMNVEV (reference sequence). CDR3 region: CASSLSIAGTYEQYF. Here the CDR3 DNA reads TGTGCCAGCAGTTTATCCATAGCGGGCACCTACGAGCAGTACTTC.

The J gene is TRBJ2-1, the V gene TRBV20-1; perhaps TRBD2 as D (6 bases). Between the trimmed V and J ends, which lost 2 bases and 3 bases, there was a span of 11 bases. Germline V gives CDR1 DFQATT, CDR2 SNEGSKA (reference sequence). CDR3 length equals 14 residues. In DNA form, the CDR3 reads TGCAGTGCTAGACCTTTAGCGGACTACAATGAGCAGTTCTTC. Encoded protein: CSARPLADYNEQFF.

The rearrangement links TRBV10-1 to TRBJ2-5, with D unresolved. The CDR3 is made up of 14 amino acids. From germline, CDR1 is WNHNN and CDR2 SYGVQD (reference sequence). Trimming took off 2 bases at V and 4 bases at J, with 11 bases between the two ends. CDR3 amino acids: CASSETPKGETQYF. The CDR3, as DNA: TGCGCCAGCAGTGAGACCCCTAAAGGAGAGACCCAGTACTTC.

This clonotype was observed at least ten times. The V call is TRBV15, the J call TRBJ2-7, with a tentative D call TRBD2 (6 bases). The ends were cut back, 1 base at V and 4 bases at J, with 11 bases in the middle. CDR3 length: 14 amino acids. Germline V gives CDR1 LNHNV, CDR2 YYDKDF (reference sequence). CDR3 sequence: CATSRGLAGYEQYF. The DNA for the CDR3 is TGTGCCACCAGCAGAGGGTTGGCGGGATACGAGCAGTACTTC.